Listed here are 27 T cell receptor beta chains from one sample, sequenced in a study of vaccination effects on CD4 cells after COVID-19. Their target antigens are unknown. The table came from immunoSEQ multiplex PCR; TCRdb's copy has only in-frame clones and leaves some out. Counted here are around 46,000 clones, around 80% occurring once; the ten biggest clones make up over 13%. The ViraFEST assay expanded antigen-specific CD4+ T cells with viral peptide pools before sequencing. Having been cultured for less than 12 days, the cells underwent CD4+ T cell isolation. Participants each got two BNT162b2 or mRNA-1273 vaccine doses. The sample in question was CD4+ T cells from PBMCs cultured with HCoV-OC43 spike peptides, obtained after COVID-19 vaccination. Subset in this sample: HCoV-OC43 spike overlapping peptide pool stimulation. The receptors were sampled from a human donor who received a COVID-19 vaccine.

The rearrangement joins TRBV7-8 to TRBJ2-7, with a weak D call TRBD2 (5 bases). Germline lookup yields CDR1 SGHVS and CDR2 FQNEAQ. V dropped 5 bases and J dropped 0 bases, with 11 bases sitting between them. The CDR3 extends over 14 amino acids. For the CDR3, the DNA is TGTGCCAGCAGCCGACTAATCAACTCCTACGAGCAGTACTTC. Protein product: CASSRLINSYEQYF.

The chain uses TRBV10-3 and TRBJ1-2; 8 nucleotides align to TRBD1. The CDR3 loop spans 19 amino acids. In germline, CDR1 is ENHRY, CDR2 SYGVKD. The J segment lost 7 bases and the V segment lost 3 bases, leaving 22 bases of the junction unmatched. The CDR3 nucleotides read TGTGCCATCAGTGAAGATAAAATCCCGAGACAGGGGATTCTGAGTGGCTACACCTTC. Translating it yields CAISEDKIPRQGILSGYTF.

This clone appeared a single time. The V call is TRBV3-1 (or the pseudogene TRBV3-2), the J call TRBJ1-1, with D perhaps matching TRBD1 (5 bases). CDR3 length: 13 residues. Trimming cost V 1 base and J 11 bases, with 14 bases left between them. Looked up from germline, CDR1 is LGHDT and CDR2 is YNNKEL (reference sequence). As DNA, the CDR3 is TGTGCCAGCAGCCAAGGGGCCGGGGGTAGTGCTTTCTTT. Translation gives CASSQGAGGSAFF.

V usage is TRBV6-6 and J usage is TRBJ2-2, with D tentatively TRBD1 or TRBD2 (5 bases each). The germline V gene encodes CDR1 MNHNY and CDR2 SVGAGI (reference sequence). The CDR3 consists of 16 residues. Trimming stripped 2 bases from V and 0 bases from J, with 10 bases between. The CDR3 region is CASSYMRGANTGELFF. As DNA, the CDR3 is TGTGCCAGCAGTTACATGAGGGGCGCGAACACCGGGGAGCTGTTTTTT.

The rearrangement links TRBV19 to TRBJ2-2, with D possibly being TRBD1 (6 bases). With 5 bases removed from V and 5 bases from J, the gap between germline ends came to 12 bases. This CDR3 spans 14 amino acids. Germline CDR1 is LNHDA and CDR2 is SQIVND (reference sequence). The CDR3 protein is CASSGTLFTGELFF. The CDR3 DNA reads as TGTGCCAGTAGTGGGACACTTTTTACCGGGGAGCTGTTTTTT. The variable domain in full, completed from reference TRBV19 and TRBJ2-2, reads DGGITQSPKYLFRKEGQNVTLSCEQNLNHDAMYWYRQDPGQGLRLIYYSQIVNDFQKGDIAEGYSVSREKKESFPLTVTSAQKNPTAFYLCASSGTLFTGELFFGEGSRLTVL.

This clone has more than one count but fewer than ten. The chain is built from TRBV12-3 or TRBV12-4 and TRBJ1-2; no firm D call. The CDR3 covers 13 residues. V was clipped by 4 bases and J by 4 bases, with 10 bases between them. CDR3 sequence reads: CASSSRSVYGYTF. CDR3 nucleotide sequence: TGTGCCAGCAGTTCCCGTTCTGTCTATGGCTACACCTTC.

The chain combines TRBV13 with TRBJ2-2; 9 bases align to TRBD2. The CDR3 loop spans 16 amino acids. CDR1 and CDR2 (germline): PRHDT, FYEKMQ (reference sequence). The ends lost 5 bases at V and 6 bases at J; junction bases unmatched: 10. The DNA of the CDR3 is TGTGCCAGCAGCCATCTCGCGGGGGGGCCTCCCGGGGAGCTGTTTTTT. Its protein is CASSHLAGGPPGELFF.

The chain couples TRBV6-5 to TRBJ2-7; 7 bases align to TRBD1. Looked up from germline, CDR1 is MNHEY and CDR2 is SVGAGI. Trimming took 6 bases from V and 4 from J; bases not matched to a gene: 6. The CDR3 is made up of 13 amino acids. CDR3 protein: CASRRDRNYEQYF. DNA of the CDR3: TGTGCCAGCAGAAGGGACAGAAATTACGAGCAGTACTTC.

The V gene is TRBV9, the J gene TRBJ2-7; D is possibly TRBD1 (7 bases). V dropped 6 bases and J dropped 2 bases, with 15 bases sitting between them. The germline gives CDR1 SGDLS, CDR2 YYNGEE. The length of the CDR3 is 14 residues. The CDR3 DNA is TGTGCCAGCAACCGCGGGACAGAAGCCTACGAGCAGTACTTC. Translation: CASNRGTEAYEQYF.

This chain links TRBV5-1 with TRBJ2-5; D uncertain. V lost 1 base to trimming and J lost 0 bases, with 1 base between them. The V gene's germline CDR1 is SGHRS and CDR2 YFSETQ. This CDR3 region has 12 residues. This CDR3 is CASSLHQETQYF. CDR3 bases: TGCGCCAGCAGCTTGCACCAAGAGACCCAGTACTTC.

The chain joins TRBV23-1 to TRBJ1-1; tentative D call: TRBD1 (6 bases). TRBV23-1 is flagged as an ORF with uncertain function. The CDR3 covers 13 residues. The V and J ends lost 7 bases and 2 bases respectively, with 11 bases between them. The CDR3 reads CASKGGGNTEAFF. The CDR3 DNA reads TGCGCCAGCAAAGGTGGGGGCAACACTGAAGCTTTCTTT.

The chain links TRBV18 to TRBJ1-2, with D possibly TRBD1 on 5 matching bases. In germline, CDR1 is KGHSH, CDR2 LQKENI. Trimming pared 2 bases from V and 1 base from J, leaving 17 bases between. CDR3 size: 17 residues. CDR3 protein: CASSPAEGQGLNYGYTF. CDR3 nucleotide sequence: TGTGCCAGCTCACCAGCTGAGGGCCAGGGTCTTAACTATGGCTACACCTTC.

The table lists this clone with a count of one. The J gene is TRBJ2-1, the V gene TRBV11-2; D not certain. Per the germline V gene, CDR1 is SGHAT and CDR2 is FQNNGV. The CDR3 is made up of 12 amino acids. V was pared by 5 bases and J by 4 bases, with 6 bases between. CDR3 in amino acids: CASSTDYNEQFF. CDR3 nucleotide sequence: TGTGCCAGCAGCACCGATTACAATGAGCAGTTCTTC. Supplemented by reference TRBV11-2 and TRBJ2-1, the full variable domain reads EAGVAQSPRYKIIEKRQSVAFWCNPISGHATLYWYQQILGQGPKLLIQFQNNGVVDDSQLPKDRFSAERLKGVDSTLKIQPAKLEDSAVYLCASSTDYNEQFFGPGTRLTVL.

This clone was observed a handful of times. The CDR3 DNA sequence: TGCGCCAGCAGCGCCCCAGGTGGCACAGATACGCAGTATTTT. Amino acid sequence: CASSAPGGTDTQYF. The V gene is TRBV4-1, the J gene TRBJ2-3; D is unresolved. This CDR3 contains 14 residues. The V gene's germline CDR1 is MGHRA and CDR2 YSYEKL. V shed 5 bases and J shed 1 base, with 10 bases lying between them.

The rearrangement links TRBV6-2 or TRBV6-3 to TRBJ1-3; possibly TRBD1 for D (6 bases). This CDR3 is 15 amino acids long. The ends were cut back, 4 bases at V and 2 bases at J, with 12 bases in the middle. Germline V gene data show CDR1 as MNHEY and CDR2 as SVGEGT. As DNA, the CDR3 is TGTGCCAGCAGTTCAAAAACAGGGACTGGAAACACCATATATTTT. Translation: CASSSKTGTGNTIYF.

The chain employs TRBV19 and TRBJ2-1; 9 nucleotides match TRBD2. V was clipped by 5 bases and J by 0 bases; unmatched bases: 5. The CDR3 loop spans 16 amino acids. Germline V CDR1 and CDR2: LNHDA, SQIVND (reference sequence). In DNA, the CDR3 is TGTGCCAGTAGTCCCCTAGCGGGAAGCTCCTACAATGAGCAGTTCTTC. Residues: CASSPLAGSSYNEQFF.

This clone was recorded once. This sequence joins TRBV6-6 and TRBJ2-7; 10 bases match TRBD1. The junction had 11 bases not matched to a gene; V was cut back by 5 bases and J by 7 bases. Germline values: CDR1 MNHNY, CDR2 SVGAGI (reference sequence). The CDR3 sequence is 15 residues long. CDR3 DNA: TGTGCCAGCAGTAACTACGGGACAGGGGAGGGGGAGCAGTACTTC. It encodes CASSNYGTGEGEQYF.

The V call is TRBV18, the J call TRBJ2-1; weak D call: TRBD2 (6 bases). The CDR3 totals 16 residues. V lost 5 bases to trimming and J lost 0 bases, with 14 bases between them. Germline CDR1 KGHSH, CDR2 LQKENI. The CDR3 region has the DNA TGTGCCAGCTCAGCTCGGAGGGAGCTCTCCTACAATGAGCAGTTCTTC. It specifies CASSARRELSYNEQFF.

The V call is TRBV2, the J call TRBJ1-1; a possible D gene is TRBD1 (6 bases). The CDR3 covers 14 residues. Germline values: CDR1 SNHLY, CDR2 FYNNEI. Trimming left V 4 bases short and J 4 bases short, with 13 bases between. The CDR3 DNA reads as TGTGCCAGCAGTGGACAGGATTGGATCACTGAAGCTTTCTTT. Translating it yields CASSGQDWITEAFF.

This clone has more than one count but fewer than ten. V gene TRBV5-4 combines with J gene TRBJ2-2; D ambiguous. The CDR3 runs 14 residues. The V and J ends lost 4 bases and 0 bases respectively, with 7 bases between them. Germline CDR1 is SGHNT and CDR2 is YYREEE (reference sequence). CDR3 in DNA: TGTGCCAGCAGCCCAGGATCGAACACCGGGGAGCTGTTTTTT. This sequence encodes CASSPGSNTGELFF.

This sequence joins TRBV18 and TRBJ1-3, with no clear D. Germline assignment: CDR1 KGHSH and CDR2 LQKENI. The length of the CDR3 is 16 residues. The germline V and J ends were trimmed by 2 bases and 0 bases, with 11 bases remaining between them. Written as DNA, the CDR3 is TGTGCCAGCTCACCAGTTCCCACCTCCTCTGGAAACACCATATATTTT. Translated: CASSPVPTSSGNTIYF.

The V and J genes are TRBV10-3 and TRBJ1-1; TRBD1 agrees at 9 bases. CDR1 is ENHRY and CDR2 is SYGVKD in the germline V gene. CDR3 size: 13 residues. V lost 6 bases, J lost 4 bases, and 3 bases stayed unmatched. CDR3 nucleotides: TGTGCCATCAGCGGGACAGGGACCACTGAAGCTTTCTTT. Protein: CAISGTGTTEAFF.

The V call is TRBV3-1 (or the pseudogene TRBV3-2), the J call TRBJ2-3, with D perhaps matching TRBD1 (6 bases). V was pared by 4 bases and J by 1 base, with 15 bases between. This CDR3 has 16 residues. Germline V gene sequence: CDR1 LGHDT, CDR2 YNNKEL (reference sequence). CDR3 region: CASSRGLGGRTDTQYF. CDR3 bases: TGTGCCAGCAGCCGGGGTCTAGGGGGACGCACAGATACGCAGTATTTT.

In this sample, this clone turned up a few times. The sample has other DNA sequences that encode this CDR3 too. The chain is built from TRBV6-1 and TRBJ1-5, with D tentatively TRBD1 (5 bases). The V gene lost 0 bases and the J gene lost 6 bases, with 9 bases spanning the gap. The CDR3 runs to 14 residues. Germline V gene lookup returns CDR1 MNHNS and CDR2 SASEGT. CDR3 DNA sequence: TGTGCCAGCAGTGAAGCGGGGGGAGGTCAGCCCCAGCATTTT. Translation gives CASSEAGGGQPQHF.

This clone was picked up one time. CDR3 region: CAISDGTSGAINEQFF. DNA of the CDR3: TGTGCCATCAGTGACGGGACTAGCGGGGCCATCAATGAGCAGTTCTTC. This chain uses TRBV10-3 with TRBJ2-1; 13 positions match TRBD2. The length of the CDR3 is 16 residues. The germline V gene has CDR1 ENHRY and CDR2 SYGVKD. The V segment lost 3 bases and the J segment 6 bases; nucleotides outside the gene matches: 5.

The J gene is TRBJ1-2, the V gene TRBV10-3; maybe TRBD1 (6 bases). The V gene lost 7 bases and the J gene lost 4 bases, with 16 bases spanning the gap. The CDR3 contains 14 residues. Germline V gives CDR1 ENHRY, CDR2 SYGVKD. Here the CDR3 DNA reads TGTGCCATCACCGCAGGGGTCGTGTCCTATGGCTACACCTTC. It is translated as CAITAGVVSYGYTF.

V is TRBV19 and J is TRBJ2-4; no reliable D call. The CDR3 spans 14 residues. Germline V gene sequence: CDR1 LNHDA, CDR2 SQIVND (reference sequence). With 5 bases removed from V and 3 bases from J, the gap between germline ends came to 11 bases. The CDR3 loop reads CASSSLQSKNIQYF. DNA of the CDR3: TGTGCCAGTAGTTCCCTGCAGAGCAAAAACATTCAGTACTTC.